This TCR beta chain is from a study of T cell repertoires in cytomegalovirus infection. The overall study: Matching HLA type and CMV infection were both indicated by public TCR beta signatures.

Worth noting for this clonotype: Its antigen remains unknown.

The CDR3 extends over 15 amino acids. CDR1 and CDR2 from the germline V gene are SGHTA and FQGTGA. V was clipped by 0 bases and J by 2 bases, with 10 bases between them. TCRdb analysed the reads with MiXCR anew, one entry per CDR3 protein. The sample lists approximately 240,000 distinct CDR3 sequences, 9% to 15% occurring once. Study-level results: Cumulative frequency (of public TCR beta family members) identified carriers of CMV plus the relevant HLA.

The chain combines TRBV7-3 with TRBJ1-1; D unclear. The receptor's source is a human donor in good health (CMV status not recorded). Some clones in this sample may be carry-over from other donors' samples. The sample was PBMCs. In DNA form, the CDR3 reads TGTGCCAGCAGCTTAACCCCGGGCGACAACACTGAAGCTTTCTTT. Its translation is CASSLTPGDNTEAFF.